These 23 T cell receptor beta chains share one sample of origin, sequenced in a study of cytomegalovirus exposure and HLA in healthy donors. It was with 60 Vbeta and 13 Jbeta primers that the PCR ran. Clones were read by immunoSEQ multiplex PCR, and TCRdb kept only the in-frame ones, dropping some. The sample gives fewer than 150,000 clones, approximately 80% of which show up once; about 5% is in the top ten. Sequenced sample: PBMCs. These receptors were collected from a male donor in good health and CMV-seronegative.

This clone was recorded once. The chain couples TRBV25-1 to TRBJ2-1, with 7 bases fitting TRBD2. CDR3 length: 15 amino acids. V was pared by 10 bases and J by 1 base, with 10 bases of the junction left unmatched. Germline CDR1 is MGHDK and CDR2 is SYGVNS. CDR3 nucleotides: TGTGCCACCGTTCCCTGGGGGGGATCCTACAATGAGCAGTTCTTC. It encodes CATVPWGGSYNEQFF. Together with reference TRBV25-1 and TRBJ2-1, the CDR3 gives the full variable domain: EADIYQTPRYLVIGTGKKITLECSQTMGHDKMYWYQQDPGMELHLIHYSYGVNSTEKGDLSSESTVSRIRTEHFPLTLESARPSHTSQYLCATVPWGGSYNEQFFGPGTRLTVL.

The chain carries TRBV2 and TRBJ1-1; no definite D call. CDR3 length equals 13 residues. Deletions cut 7 bases from V and 0 bases from J, with 9 bases between. Germline CDR1 is SNHLY and CDR2 is FYNNEI. The chain's CDR3 is CASNPDLNTEAFF. CDR3 nucleotide sequence: TGTGCCAGCAACCCGGACTTGAACACTGAAGCTTTCTTT.

The J gene is TRBJ1-6, the V gene TRBV4-3; 10 positions match TRBD1. The CDR3 spans 16 residues. The V gene end was trimmed by 4 bases and the J gene end by 6 bases; junction bases not matched to a gene: 6. The germline CDR1 and CDR2 sequences are LGHNA and YSLEER. The CDR3 DNA reads TGCGCCAGCAGCCCATACGGGACAGGGGTTAATTCACCCCTCCACTTT. This sequence encodes CASSPYGTGVNSPLHF.

The V gene is TRBV18, the J gene TRBJ2-2; D possibly corresponds to TRBD1 (6 bases). The V and J ends lost 5 bases and 4 bases respectively, with 8 bases between them. Germline loops: CDR1 KGHSH, CDR2 LQKENI. The CDR3 totals 13 residues. CDR3 amino acids: CASSTTGTGELFF. CDR3 coding DNA: TGTGCCAGCTCAACGACAGGCACCGGGGAGCTGTTTTTT.

The gene calls are TRBV5-4 and TRBJ1-1; 7 bases agree with TRBD1. The germline gives CDR1 SGHNT, CDR2 YYREEE (reference sequence). This CDR3 contains 14 residues. V lost 4 bases and J lost 3; bases outside the gene matches: 6. The CDR3 region is CASSQRDSHTEAFF. CDR3 coding DNA: TGTGCCAGCAGCCAAAGGGACAGCCACACTGAAGCTTTCTTT.

The chain couples TRBV7-2 to TRBJ2-3; D unresolved. CDR1 is SGHTA and CDR2 is FQGNSA in the germline V gene. The CDR3 covers 15 residues. With 5 bases removed from V and 4 bases from J, the gap between germline ends came to 16 bases. The CDR3 bases are TGTGCCAGCAGCGTACTAAAAACTGGGTCAGATACGCAGTATTTT. It encodes CASSVLKTGSDTQYF.

V gene TRBV9 combines with J gene TRBJ1-1, with 7 bases identical to TRBD1. V was clipped by 3 bases and J by 6 bases; unmatched bases: 8. Per germline, CDR1 SGDLS and CDR2 YYNGEE. This CDR3 comprises 14 residues. This CDR3 reads CASSARNRGSEAFF. The CDR3 nucleotides read TGTGCCAGCAGCGCCCGAAACAGGGGTTCTGAAGCTTTCTTT.

The V call is TRBV4-1, the J call TRBJ2-4, with 11 bases matching TRBD2. The V gene end was trimmed by 1 base and the J gene end by 4 bases; junction bases not matched to a gene: 3. Germline CDR1 reads MGHRA; CDR2 reads YSYEKL. The CDR3 totals 16 residues. The CDR3, as DNA: TGCGCCAGCAGCCAAGGTATAGCGGGGGGGAAAAACATTCAGTACTTC. Amino acid sequence: CASSQGIAGGKNIQYF.

The chain joins TRBV6-5 to TRBJ1-6, with TRBD1 as a possible D gene (5 bases). The germline gives CDR1 MNHEY, CDR2 SVGAGI. Trimming removed 6 bases from V and 7 bases from J, with 7 bases in between. The CDR3 has 12 residues. CDR3 DNA sequence: TGTGCCAGCAGCAGACAGAATTCACCCCTCCACTTT. Its translation: CASSRQNSPLHF.

In DNA, the CDR3 is TGTGCCAGCAGCTTATCCGGGACACGGAATGAGCAGTTCTTC. It yields the protein CASSLSGTRNEQFF. This chain joins TRBV7-3 and TRBJ2-1, with TRBD1 as a possible D gene (6 bases). Trimming removed 2 bases at V and 7 bases at J, with 12 bases between. The germline gives CDR1 SGHTA, CDR2 FQGTGA. The CDR3 is made up of 14 amino acids.

This rearrangement joins TRBV7-2 to TRBJ2-3; 7 nucleotides match TRBD2. The germline V gene encodes CDR1 SGHTA and CDR2 FQGNSA. The CDR3 sequence is 13 residues long. J lost 4 bases, V lost 7 bases, and 5 bases had no gene match. This CDR3 is CASKTGLADTQYF. The DNA of the CDR3 is TGTGCCAGCAAAACCGGACTAGCAGATACGCAGTATTTT.

This chain joins TRBV5-1 and TRBJ2-1; 8 bases line up with TRBD2. This CDR3 has 18 residues. The junction had 15 bases not matched to a gene; V was cut back by 1 base and J by 6 bases. CDR1 and CDR2 from the germline V gene are SGHRS and YFSETQ. The CDR3 region is CASSLSGGATLGRNEQFF. The CDR3, as DNA: TGCGCCAGCAGCTTGAGCGGGGGCGCCACGCTAGGACGCAATGAGCAGTTCTTC.

CDR3 sequence (DNA): TGTGCCAGCAGTTACCCGGGAAATCAGCCCCAGCATTTT. Residues: CASSYPGNQPQHF. This sequence joins TRBV6-6 and TRBJ1-5; D not certain. Germline V gene lookup returns CDR1 MNHNY and CDR2 SVGAGI (reference sequence). The germline V and J ends were trimmed by 2 bases and 4 bases, with 6 bases remaining between them. This CDR3 contains 13 residues.

The chain uses TRBV7-6 and TRBJ2-7; D possibly corresponds to TRBD1 (6 bases). The germline V and J ends were trimmed by 6 bases and 3 bases, with 27 bases remaining between them. The CDR3 contains 18 residues. Germline CDR1 and CDR2: SGHVS and FNYEAQ. The CDR3 nucleotides are TGTGCCAGCAGTAAAAAGGGCAGGGGCGCGCTGGGGGTCTACGAGCAGTACTTC. This translates into CASSKKGRGALGVYEQYF. Variable domain in full (rest from reference TRBV7-6 and TRBJ2-7): GAGVSQSPRYKVTKRGQDVALRCDPISGHVSLYWYRQALGQGPEFLTYFNYEAQQDKSGLPNDRFSAERPEGSISTLTIQRTEQRDSAMYRCASSKKGRGALGVYEQYFGPGTRLTVT.

V gene TRBV6-5 combines with J gene TRBJ2-7; D is possibly TRBD1 (6 bases). Germline-derived CDR1 and CDR2 are MNHEY and SVGAGI. V gave up 2 bases and J gave up 12 bases, with 20 bases separating them. The CDR3 totals 14 residues. The CDR3 region is CASSYRQGLPGRYF. The CDR3 region has the DNA TGTGCCAGCAGTTACCGGCAGGGGCTCCCCGGACGGTACTTC.

The chain carries TRBV28 and TRBJ1-2, with D perhaps matching TRBD1 (6 bases). V shed 7 bases and J shed 4 bases, with 16 bases lying between them. CDR3 size: 14 residues. The germline V gene encodes CDR1 MDHEN and CDR2 SYDVKM. The DNA for the CDR3 is TGTGCCAGCAACAAGGAGAGCAGGGGCTATGGCTACACCTTC. This encodes CASNKESRGYGYTF.

This chain connects TRBV7-9 to TRBJ2-5; a weak D match, TRBD2 (7 bases). V shed 5 bases and J shed 5 bases, with 24 bases lying between them. Germline CDR1 reads SEHNR; CDR2 reads FQNEAQ (reference sequence). The CDR3 runs to 17 residues. CDR3 sequence reads: CASSPVGAGANRETQYF. CDR3 sequence (DNA): TGTGCCAGCAGCCCGGTGGGGGCGGGGGCGAACCGGGAGACCCAGTACTTC.

This clone occurred once. This chain links TRBV5-1 with TRBJ1-1, with 8 bases lining up with TRBD1. Germline V gene lookup returns CDR1 SGHRS and CDR2 YFSETQ. The CDR3 runs 14 residues. V was pared by 5 bases and J by 1 base, with 4 bases of the junction left unmatched. The CDR3 nucleotides read TGCGCCAGCAGATACGGGACAGGGAACACTGAAGCTTTCTTT. Residues: CASRYGTGNTEAFF. Together with reference TRBV5-1 and TRBJ1-1, the CDR3 gives the full variable domain: KAGVTQTPRYLIKTRGQQVTLSCSPISGHRSVSWYQQTPGQGLQFLFEYFSETQRNKGNFPGRFSGRQFSNSRSEMNVSTLELGDSALYLCASRYGTGNTEAFFGQGTRLTVV.

The genes are TRBV9 and TRBJ1-5, with D possibly TRBD1 on 6 matching bases. With 0 bases removed from V and 6 bases from J, the gap between germline ends came to 7 bases. This CDR3 region has 13 residues. Looked up from germline, CDR1 is SGDLS and CDR2 is YYNGEE. The CDR3 sequence is CASSVGDIQPQHF. CDR3 in DNA: TGTGCCAGCAGCGTAGGGGACATTCAGCCCCAGCATTTT.

The chain uses TRBV25-1 and TRBJ1-4; a possible D gene is TRBD1 (6 bases). From germline, CDR1 is MGHDK and CDR2 SYGVNS. The CDR3 spans 14 residues. Trimming left V 2 bases short and J 4 bases short, with 8 bases between. The CDR3 DNA sequence: TGTGCCAGCAGTGAACAGGGGAGTAATGAAAAACTGTTTTTT. Protein sequence: CASSEQGSNEKLFF.

The J gene is TRBJ1-4, the V gene TRBV7-9; D perhaps matches TRBD1 (5 bases). V was trimmed by 5 bases and J by 5 bases, leaving 21 bases between them. Per germline, CDR1 SEHNR and CDR2 FQNEAQ (reference sequence). This CDR3 spans 17 amino acids. This chain's CDR3 is CASSPSTGYLVNEKLFF. CDR3 nucleotide sequence: TGTGCCAGCAGCCCTTCTACAGGTTACCTAGTAAATGAAAAACTGTTTTTT.

This clone was detected once. The chain has TRBV9 and TRBJ2-3; 7 bases align to TRBD2. The V segment lost 0 bases and the J segment 4 bases; nucleotides outside the gene matches: 2. CDR3 length: 14 residues. Germline loops: CDR1 SGDLS, CDR2 YYNGEE. CDR3 nucleotides: TGTGCCAGCAGCGTAGGTGGGGGGGCAGATACGCAGTATTTT. This translates into CASSVGGGADTQYF.

This clone was counted once. The chain has TRBV19 and TRBJ2-5; TRBD2 agrees at 9 bases. With 0 bases clipped from V and 5 bases from J, the junction kept 7 bases outside the gene matches. Germline loops: CDR1 LNHDA, CDR2 SQIVND (reference sequence). The CDR3 consists of 16 residues. The CDR3 sequence: CASSIDLAGRAETQYF. CDR3 in DNA: TGTGCCAGTAGTATAGATCTAGCGGGGAGGGCGGAGACCCAGTACTTC.